The 27 T cell receptor beta chains listed next were all sequenced from one sample in a study of metastatic and nonmetastatic thyroid tumors. TCRdb re-clonotyped the PCR reads through MiXCR. The repertoire holds a few thousand clones, with 28% as singletons. Among the patients, none had received any treatment before thyroid surgery. Sequenced: adjacent normal tissue. These receptors were obtained from a female donor with papillary thyroid cancer or a benign thyroid nodule (not recorded which). Some clones in this sample may be carry-over from other donors' samples.

This clone is labeled medium-sized. The chain uses TRBV30 and TRBJ1-5; no definite D call. Trimming took off 2 bases at V and 5 bases at J, with 10 bases between the two ends. In germline, CDR1 is GTSNPN, CDR2 SVGIG (reference sequence). This CDR3 has 13 residues. The CDR3 is CAWSPNGDQPQHF. The DNA of the CDR3 is TGTGCCTGGAGTCCTAATGGGGATCAGCCCCAGCATTTT.

The chain is built from TRBV11-3 and TRBJ1-3; 8 bases are a match to TRBD1. With 1 base clipped from V and 6 bases from J, the junction kept 5 bases outside the gene matches. Germline-derived CDR1 and CDR2 are SGHNT and YENEEA. This CDR3 comprises 15 residues. DNA for the CDR3: TGTGCCAGCAGCTTAGCCTCGGACAGGGTAAACACCATATATTTT. This translates into CASSLASDRVNTIYF.

This clone was detected only a few times. The same CDR3 can be traced to other DNA sequences in this sample. This chain uses TRBV10-2 with TRBJ1-5, with D possibly being TRBD1 (6 bases). The CDR3 has 13 residues. The V gene's germline CDR1 is WSHSY and CDR2 SAAADI. The germline V and J ends were trimmed by 9 bases and 5 bases, with 14 bases remaining between them. The CDR3 is CASTPGVYQPQHF. CDR3 bases: TGCGCCAGTACACCAGGGGTATATCAGCCCCAGCATTTT.

Relative to its sample, this clone is medium-sized. Within the sample, other DNA sequences also encode this same CDR3. The chain links TRBV20-1 to TRBJ2-3; D not resolved. The germline V gene has CDR1 DFQATT and CDR2 SNEGSKA (reference sequence). V was pared by 5 bases and J by 5 bases, with 8 bases between. The CDR3 totals 11 residues. The CDR3 DNA reads as TGCAGTGCTCTACCGGGAGATACGCAGTATTTT. Protein product: CSALPGDTQYF.

CDR3 sequence (DNA): TGTGCCAGCAGCCCCGGGACTACAGCTCCGCATGAGCAGTTCTTC. Translated: CASSPGTTAPHEQFF. The genes are TRBV11-1 and TRBJ2-1; TRBD2 agrees at 7 bases. In germline, CDR1 is SGHAT, CDR2 FQDESV (reference sequence). V shed 5 bases, J shed 8 bases, and the junction held 12 bases outside the gene matches. CDR3 length equals 15 residues.

The chain carries TRBV6-2 or TRBV6-3 and TRBJ1-2; no clear D gene. Germline values: CDR1 MNHEY, CDR2 SVGEGT. The V end was cut by 1 base, the J end by 4 bases, with 4 bases between. The CDR3 is 12 residues long. The CDR3 loop reads CASSYFPYGYTF. CDR3 bases: TGTGCCAGCAGTTACTTCCCCTATGGCTACACCTTC.

This clone came up a few times. The V and J genes are TRBV20-1 and TRBJ1-2, with TRBD1 identical over 9 bases. Germline V gene data show CDR1 as DFQATT and CDR2 as SNEGSKA (reference sequence). The CDR3 sequence is 13 residues long. J lost 8 bases, V lost 6 bases, and 10 bases had no gene match. CDR3 DNA sequence: TGCAGTGCACCTGACAGGGGGGATGGAGGCTACACCTTC. Translation gives CSAPDRGDGGYTF.

The chain couples TRBV6-1 to TRBJ1-1; D is unresolved. In germline, CDR1 is MNHNS, CDR2 SASEGT. Trimming stripped 7 bases from V and 4 bases from J, with 16 bases between. The length of the CDR3 is 14 residues. The DNA for the CDR3 is TGTGCCAGCACCAAATTTCCGGGAAGCACTGAAGCTTTCTTT. Protein sequence: CASTKFPGSTEAFF.

As regards this clone: A much bigger clone sits one base away, suggesting this may be a read error. This chain connects TRBV5-1 to TRBJ2-7; D is possibly TRBD2 (6 bases). Per the germline V gene, CDR1 is SGHRS and CDR2 is YFSETQ. The CDR3 has 15 amino acids. V lost 3 bases, J lost 0 bases, and 13 bases lay in between. The CDR3 here is CASSSGLTISYEQYF. Written as DNA, the CDR3 is TGCGCCAGCAGCTCGGGACTGACGATCTCCTACGAGCAGTACTTC.

Only a few counts were recorded for this clone. This chain uses TRBV7-2 with TRBJ2-1; unclear D gene. The CDR3 loop spans 12 amino acids. V was shortened by 2 bases and J by 6 bases, with 5 bases between the two germline ends. Looked up from germline, CDR1 is SGHTA and CDR2 is FQGNSA. DNA for the CDR3: TGTGCCAGCAGCTTAACGGTCAATGAGCAGTTCTTC. Its protein is CASSLTVNEQFF.

The rearrangement joins TRBV28 to TRBJ2-5; D is perhaps TRBD2 (7 bases). The J call may be in error: the DNA end matches TRBJ2-1 better. Germline V CDR1 and CDR2: MDHEN, SYDVKM. There are 17 residues in the CDR3. Written as DNA, the CDR3 is TGTGCCAGCAGTCAAGGGGGGTTGGGGCGGGAGTATGGTGAGCAGTTCTTC. Its protein is CASSQGGLGREYGEQFF.

By share, this clone counts as medium-sized. V and J are TRBV5-5 and TRBJ2-5; D perhaps matches TRBD2 (6 bases). This CDR3 comprises 14 residues. V was shortened by 3 bases and J by 0 bases, with 9 bases between the two germline ends. Germline loops: CDR1 SGHKS, CDR2 YYEKEE (reference sequence). The CDR3 DNA reads TGTGCCAGCAGCTCAAGGACTAACCAAGAGACCCAGTACTTC. Amino acid sequence: CASSSRTNQETQYF. The complete variable domain, with remaining parts taken from reference TRBV5-5 and TRBJ2-5, reads DAGVTQSPTHLIKTRGQQVTLRCSPISGHKSVSWYQQVLGQGPQFIFQYYEKEERGRGNFPDRFSARQFPNYSSELNVNALLLGDSALYLCASSSRTNQETQYFGPGTRLLVL.

J is TRBJ2-1 and V is TRBV2, with D possibly matching TRBD2 (5 bases). Germline V gene lookup returns CDR1 SNHLY and CDR2 FYNNEI. Trimming cost V 7 bases and J 10 bases, with 11 bases left between them. The CDR3 totals 11 residues. The CDR3 reads CASTLAGEQFF. CDR3 in DNA: TGTGCCAGCACCCTGGCGGGCGAGCAGTTCTTC.

CDR3 sequence reads: CSASLLDEAVNTEAFF. DNA of the CDR3: TGCAGTGCTAGTTTATTGGATGAGGCCGTGAACACTGAAGCTTTCTTT. This chain links TRBV20-1 with TRBJ1-1; no definite D call. Per germline, CDR1 DFQATT and CDR2 SNEGSKA (reference sequence). This CDR3 is built from 16 residues. V was cut by 3 bases and J by 0 bases, with 17 bases left in between.

In this sample, this clone turned up a few times. The chain's CDR3 is CASSYATRNTIYF. Here the CDR3 DNA reads TGTGCCAGCAGTTACGCTACAAGAAACACCATATATTTT. The V and J genes are TRBV6-2 or TRBV6-3 and TRBJ1-3, with no clear D. Germline CDR1 and CDR2: MNHEY and SVGEGT. Trimming removed 2 bases from V and 5 bases from J, with 7 bases in between. The CDR3 is 13 residues long.

The chain recombines TRBV28 with TRBJ2-6; 9 bases are shared with TRBD2. The CDR3 covers 17 residues. Trimming at V came to 4 bases and at J to 4 bases, leaving 8 bases not matched to a gene. The V gene's germline CDR1 is MDHEN and CDR2 SYDVKM. CDR3 nucleotides: TGTGCCAGCAGTTACCGGGCGGGAGGGACCGGGGCCAACGTCCTGACTTTC. It codes for CASSYRAGGTGANVLTF. Using reference TRBV28 and TRBJ2-6 for the parts outside the CDR3, the full variable domain is DVKVTQSSRYLVKRTGEKVFLECVQDMDHENMFWYRQDPGLGLRLIYFSYDVKMKEKGDIPEGYSVSREKKERFSLILESASTNQTSMYLCASSYRAGGTGANVLTFGAGSRLTVL.

The chain combines TRBV20-1 with TRBJ2-5; no clear D gene. Trimming shortened V by 5 bases and J by 5 bases, and 12 bases separated the two germline ends. Germline values: CDR1 DFQATT, CDR2 SNEGSKA (reference sequence). The CDR3 consists of 12 residues. CDR3 in amino acids: CSAVPRWETQYF. The CDR3 region has the DNA TGCAGTGCTGTCCCTAGGTGGGAGACCCAGTACTTC.

This clone is labeled as large. V is TRBV4-1 and J is TRBJ2-7; D is unresolved. The germline V gene encodes CDR1 MGHRA and CDR2 YSYEKL. The CDR3 extends over 15 amino acids. Trimming left V 0 bases short and J 4 bases short, with 13 bases between. This CDR3 reads CASSQEARLSYEQYF. As DNA, the CDR3 is TGCGCCAGCAGCCAAGAGGCTAGGCTTTCATACGAGCAGTACTTC.

This clone is judged medium-sized (0.01 to 0.1%). The chain links TRBV20-1 to TRBJ1-1; maybe TRBD1 (5 bases). With 6 bases removed from V and 4 bases from J, the gap between germline ends came to 18 bases. The CDR3 runs to 14 residues. The germline V gene has CDR1 DFQATT and CDR2 SNEGSKA (reference sequence). DNA of the CDR3: TGCAGTGCGATTTGGGGCAGGGCTATCACTGAAGCTTTCTTT. Its protein product is CSAIWGRAITEAFF.

The J gene is TRBJ2-5, the V gene TRBV18; possibly TRBD2 for D (5 bases). V was cut by 3 bases and J by 4 bases, with 9 bases left in between. The CDR3 is made up of 13 amino acids. Germline CDR1 and CDR2: KGHSH and LQKENI. The DNA of the CDR3 is TGTGCCAGCTCACCCCGCGGGCGAGAGACCCAGTACTTC. It codes for CASSPRGRETQYF.

The chain is built from TRBV6-1 and TRBJ1-2; unclear D gene. Trimming removed 5 bases at V and 3 bases at J, with 7 bases between. The CDR3 has 12 amino acids. CDR1 and CDR2 (germline): MNHNS, SASEGT. The CDR3 region is CASSKADYGYTF. DNA for the CDR3: TGTGCCAGCAGTAAGGCTGACTATGGCTACACCTTC.

This clone qualifies as medium-sized. This chain links TRBV30 with TRBJ1-2; possible D gene TRBD1, 5 bases. Between the trimmed V and J ends, which lost 4 bases and 3 bases, there was a span of 12 bases. The germline gives CDR1 GTSNPN, CDR2 SVGIG (reference sequence). The CDR3 loop spans 13 amino acids. The CDR3 nucleotides read TGTGCCTGGACTCCCGACAGAGACTATGGCTACACCTTC. Its translation is CAWTPDRDYGYTF.

As to this clone: Germline is not matched at one junction end, which may reflect a read error. The chain couples TRBV7-9 to TRBJ2-4; 7 bases fit TRBD1. The germline V gene has CDR1 SEHNR and CDR2 FQNEAQ (reference sequence). The CDR3 is made up of 14 amino acids. The CDR3 DNA is TGTGCCAGCAGATTAGACAGGGACAAAAACATTCAGTACTTC. Its translation: CASRLDRDKNIQYF. The whole variable domain, filled in from reference TRBV7-9 and TRBJ2-4, reads DTGVSQNPRHKITKRGQNVTFRCDPISEHNRLYWYRQTLGQGPEFLTYFQNEAQLEKSRLLSDRFSAERPKGSFSTLEIQRTEQGDSAMYLCASRLDRDKNIQYFGAGTRLSVL.

This chain connects TRBV5-1 to TRBJ2-1; TRBD1 is a possible D gene (5 bases). V lost 2 bases and J 7 bases, leaving 13 bases between the germline ends. The germline gives CDR1 SGHRS, CDR2 YFSETQ. The CDR3 is 14 residues long. The CDR3 loop reads CASSFNPGANEQFF. CDR3 sequence (DNA): TGCGCCAGCAGCTTTAACCCTGGGGCAAATGAGCAGTTCTTC.

In its sample, this clone is medium-sized (0.01 to 0.1%). The rearrangement links TRBV12-3 or TRBV12-4 to TRBJ1-1; 7 nucleotides line up with TRBD1. The CDR3 has 14 residues. The V and J ends lost 4 bases and 5 bases, in that order; junction bases with no gene match: 7. CDR3 DNA: TGTGCCAGCAGTTCACGACAGGGTTGGACTGAAGCTTTCTTT. Protein sequence: CASSSRQGWTEAFF.

The chain couples TRBV9 to TRBJ2-1; D not certain. The V end lost 4 bases, the J end lost 1 base, and 12 bases lay between the germline ends. The CDR3 is made up of 15 amino acids. Germline CDR1 reads SGDLS; CDR2 reads YYNGEE. The CDR3 nucleotides read TGTGCCAGCAGCCGAAGTGTGGGGTCCTACAATGAGCAGTTCTTC. This encodes CASSRSVGSYNEQFF.

This clone was seen a few times. Other DNA sequences in this specimen translate into the identical CDR3. The chain has TRBV29-1 and TRBJ2-5, with D uncertain. V was cut by 3 bases and J by 5 bases, with 16 bases left in between. The CDR3 has 14 amino acids. The germline gives CDR1 SQVTM, CDR2 ANQGSEA. This CDR3 reads CSVEIGRQQETQYF. The CDR3 nucleotides are TGCAGCGTTGAGATAGGTCGGCAACAGGAGACCCAGTACTTC.